These 30 T cell receptor beta chains were sequenced from one sample in a study of cytomegalovirus exposure and HLA in healthy donors. The PCR employed 60 Vbeta primers together with 13 Jbeta primers. Profiling relied on immunoSEQ multiplex PCR, and the TCRdb table lists in-frame clones only, not all of them. The sample holds tens of thousands of clones, 80% seen once. The sequenced material came from PBMCs. The receptors were sampled from a man aged 25 to 40 in good health and CMV-seropositive.

The chain recombines TRBV9 with TRBJ1-1, with 9 nucleotides matching TRBD1. The CDR3 has 15 amino acids. Germline values: CDR1 SGDLS, CDR2 YYNGEE. Trimming at V came to 4 bases and at J to 3 bases, leaving 7 bases not matched to a gene. The CDR3: CASSPRTGEDTEAFF. CDR3 DNA: TGTGCCAGCAGCCCCCGGACAGGGGAGGACACTGAAGCTTTCTTT.

The CDR3 loop is CASSLGSRQFNTEAFF. For the CDR3, the DNA is TGTGCCAGCAGCTTAGGGTCTCGACAGTTTAACACTGAAGCTTTCTTT. The chain links TRBV7-6 to TRBJ1-1; D may be TRBD1 (5 bases). The CDR3 sequence is 16 residues long. V was clipped by 1 base and J by 2 bases, with 14 bases between them. CDR1 and CDR2 from the germline V gene are SGHVS and FNYEAQ.

This clone was counted only a few times. This sequence joins TRBV6-1 and TRBJ1-4; D is possibly TRBD1 (6 bases). CDR1 is MNHNS, CDR2 SASEGT, per germline. V lost 4 bases and J 7 bases, leaving 10 bases between the germline ends. CDR3 length equals 13 residues. Here the CDR3 reads CASSVQGTEKLFF. DNA for the CDR3: TGTGCCAGCAGTGTACAGGGAACTGAAAAACTGTTTTTT.

The chain carries TRBV2 and TRBJ1-3, with 8 bases that match TRBD1. The J segment lost 1 base and the V segment lost 2 bases, leaving 7 bases of the junction unmatched. In germline, CDR1 is SNHLY, CDR2 FYNNEI. The CDR3 sequence is 17 residues long. Here the CDR3 reads CASSERTGFSSGNTIYF. CDR3 in DNA: TGTGCCAGCAGTGAACGGACAGGGTTTTCATCTGGAAACACCATATATTTT.

The chain joins TRBV2 to TRBJ1-1, with TRBD1 matching over 8 bases. With 6 bases clipped from V and 5 bases from J, the junction kept 11 bases outside the gene matches. CDR3 size: 15 residues. The V gene's germline CDR1 is SNHLY and CDR2 FYNNEI. For the CDR3, the DNA is TGTGCCAGCAGGCTACAGGGGGATGTGGGGACTGAAGCTTTCTTT. It is translated as CASRLQGDVGTEAFF.

This chain uses TRBV15 with TRBJ2-6; D might be TRBD1 (6 bases). Germline CDR1 LNHNV, CDR2 YYDKDF (reference sequence). This CDR3 comprises 21 residues. Trimming pared 3 bases from V and 2 bases from J, leaving 26 bases between. The CDR3 here is CATSRRGYVSGELAGANVLTF. In nucleotides, the CDR3 is TGTGCCACCAGCAGGAGGGGTTATGTGTCAGGGGAGTTGGCTGGGGCCAACGTCCTGACTTTC.

The genes are TRBV7-6 and TRBJ2-3; D gene ambiguous. Trimming left V 5 bases short and J 6 bases short, with 12 bases between. Germline lookup yields CDR1 SGHVS and CDR2 FNYEAQ. CDR3 length: 13 residues. CDR3 in DNA: TGTGCCAGCAGCCGAAAAGCTCCGGATACGCAGTATTTT. Translated: CASSRKAPDTQYF.

This chain links TRBV10-3 with TRBJ2-1; 7 positions agree with TRBD2. From germline, CDR1 is ENHRY and CDR2 SYGVKD. J was trimmed by 5 bases and V by 0 bases; bases with no gene match: 4. The CDR3 has 15 amino acids. The CDR3 spells CAISESGTKNNEQFF. The CDR3 DNA sequence: TGTGCCATCAGTGAGTCAGGGACTAAAAACAATGAGCAGTTCTTC.

This chain uses TRBV5-4 with TRBJ1-5; unclear D gene. The CDR3 is 20 residues long. CDR1 and CDR2 (germline): SGHNT, YYREEE (reference sequence). V lost 2 bases to trimming and J lost 0 bases, with 24 bases between them. Written as DNA, the CDR3 is TGTGCCAGCAGCTTTCCCCAACTAAATTTGATCCGCTATAGCAATCAGCCCCAGCATTTT. It encodes CASSFPQLNLIRYSNQPQHF.

The chain joins TRBV5-1 to TRBJ2-7, with 7 bases lining up with TRBD2. The V and J ends lost 3 bases and 6 bases, in that order; junction bases with no gene match: 18. CDR3 length equals 17 residues. CDR1 SGHRS and CDR2 YFSETQ come from the germline V gene. The CDR3 sequence is CASSSRKTSLEDGEQYF. The CDR3 region has the DNA TGCGCCAGCAGCTCCCGCAAGACTAGCCTGGAGGATGGCGAGCAGTACTTC.

The rearrangement uses TRBV29-1 and TRBJ1-1; D gene unclear. V was shortened by 8 bases and J by 1 base, with 17 bases between the two germline ends. CDR3 size: 14 residues. Germline-derived CDR1 and CDR2 are SQVTM and ANQGSEA. Written as DNA, the CDR3 is TGCAGCACACTATTCACTGGCAGGAACACTGAAGCTTTCTTT. It is translated as CSTLFTGRNTEAFF. Using reference TRBV29-1 and TRBJ1-1 for the parts outside the CDR3, the full variable domain is SAVISQKPSRDICQRGTSLTIQCQVDSQVTMMFWYRQQPGQSLTLIATANQGSEATYESGFVIDKFPISRPNLTFSTLTVSNMSPEDSSIYLCSTLFTGRNTEAFFGQGTRLTVV.

CDR3 residues: CAWSRLAGDTGELFF. The CDR3 DNA follows: TGTGCCTGGAGTAGGCTAGCGGGGGACACCGGGGAGCTGTTTTTT. This chain connects TRBV30 to TRBJ2-2; 10 bases line up with TRBD2. J was trimmed by 3 bases and V by 2 bases; bases with no gene match: 3. The CDR3 has 15 residues. Germline V gene data show CDR1 as GTSNPN and CDR2 as SVGIG (reference sequence).

The CDR3 DNA reads TGCGCCAGCAGTGAGTTTTCCGGGACAGGGTGGAATGAGCAGTTCTTC. Translating it yields CASSEFSGTGWNEQFF. The chain employs TRBV10-1 and TRBJ2-1; the match to TRBD1 covers 9 bases. Germline CDR1 is WNHNN and CDR2 is SYGVQD (reference sequence). The trim removed 1 base at V and 7 bases at J, leaving 8 bases unmatched. This CDR3 comprises 16 residues.

This sequence joins TRBV9 and TRBJ1-3; D not resolved. The germline V gene has CDR1 SGDLS and CDR2 YYNGEE. Trimming took off 4 bases at V and 0 bases at J, with 11 bases between the two ends. There are 15 residues in the CDR3. In DNA form, the CDR3 reads TGTGCCAGCAGCACCCAGGTCACCTCTGGAAACACCATATATTTT. Amino acids: CASSTQVTSGNTIYF.

The chain carries TRBV6-1 and TRBJ2-7, with 7 bases lining up with TRBD2. The germline V gene encodes CDR1 MNHNS and CDR2 SASEGT. This CDR3 region has 15 residues. V lost 7 bases and J lost 2; bases outside the gene matches: 11. For the CDR3, the DNA is TGTGCCAGCACCCCGGGGGGACCAGGAGCCTACGAGCAGTACTTC. This sequence encodes CASTPGGPGAYEQYF.

The V and J genes are TRBV2 and TRBJ1-3; D is perhaps TRBD1 (5 bases). This CDR3 contains 16 residues. Per germline, CDR1 SNHLY and CDR2 FYNNEI. V lost 4 bases and J 4 bases, leaving 17 bases between the germline ends. The CDR3 DNA is TGTGCCAGCAGTGTAATAGGGGCGCTCGGGGGAAACACCATATATTTT. Encoded protein: CASSVIGALGGNTIYF.

This chain connects TRBV13 to TRBJ2-5; TRBD1 matches at 7 bases. Germline CDR1 PRHDT, CDR2 FYEKMQ (reference sequence). The CDR3 extends over 14 amino acids. V lost 5 bases to trimming and J lost 2 bases; unmatched junction nucleotides: 5. The DNA for the CDR3 is TGTGCCAGCAGCCGTGACAGGGAGCAAGAGACCCAGTACTTC. Protein: CASSRDREQETQYF.

This clone has only a few counts. This chain joins TRBV28 and TRBJ2-5; D possibly corresponds to TRBD2 (5 bases). V lost 1 base to trimming and J lost 2 bases, with 11 bases between them. There are 15 residues in the CDR3. Germline assignment: CDR1 MDHEN and CDR2 SYDVKM. DNA of the CDR3: TGTGCCAGCAGTTTATTTGGGAGACCGCAAGAGACCCAGTACTTC. Its translation: CASSLFGRPQETQYF.

This clone was counted between two and nine times. For the CDR3, the DNA is TGTGCCAGCAGCGTCGAGACAGGTAGCTCCTACGAGCAGTACTTC. Translated, it gives CASSVETGSSYEQYF. V usage is TRBV9 and J usage is TRBJ2-7, with D tentatively TRBD1 (6 bases). The CDR3 sequence is 15 residues long. Germline CDR1 SGDLS, CDR2 YYNGEE. V lost 2 bases and J lost 0, with 12 bases in between.

This rearrangement joins TRBV28 to TRBJ2-7; D possibly corresponds to TRBD2 (6 bases). The CDR3 is 14 residues long. The germline V and J ends were trimmed by 7 bases and 4 bases, with 17 bases remaining between them. Germline V gives CDR1 MDHEN, CDR2 SYDVKM. The DNA for the CDR3 is TGTGCCAGCAACACACCCGGGAGCATGTACGAGCAGTACTTC. Translated, it gives CASNTPGSMYEQYF.

The chain links TRBV5-1 to TRBJ1-2, with TRBD1 identical over 7 bases. The V and J ends lost 3 bases and 6 bases, in that order; junction bases with no gene match: 5. The CDR3 is 13 residues long. Germline V CDR1 and CDR2: SGHRS, YFSETQ. CDR3 sequence: CASSSGQRNGYTF. In DNA, the CDR3 is TGCGCCAGCAGCTCGGGACAGAGGAATGGCTACACCTTC.

The chain couples TRBV18 to TRBJ2-7; tentatively, D is TRBD1 (5 bases). Trimming took off 6 bases at V and 0 bases at J, with 12 bases between the two ends. Germline lookup yields CDR1 KGHSH and CDR2 LQKENI. The CDR3 spans 14 residues. The CDR3 loop reads CASSQTAISYEQYF. For the CDR3, the DNA is TGTGCCAGCTCGCAGACAGCCATCTCCTACGAGCAGTACTTC.

The chain combines TRBV4-2 with TRBJ2-1; 15 bases match TRBD2. This CDR3 comprises 17 residues. From germline, CDR1 is LGHNA and CDR2 YNFKEQ. V trimming: 4 bases; J trimming: 6 bases; junction bases outside the gene matches: 7. CDR3 loop: CASSPGTSGGLGNEQFF. The CDR3 nucleotides are TGTGCCAGCAGCCCCGGGACTAGCGGGGGGTTGGGCAATGAGCAGTTCTTC.

The chain links TRBV27 to TRBJ2-6; 9 bases map to TRBD2. Trimming removed 5 bases from V and 0 bases from J; junction bases left unmatched: 5. The CDR3 is 17 residues long. Germline V gene data show CDR1 as MNHEY and CDR2 as SMNVEV (reference sequence). The CDR3 sequence is CASSASGASSGANVLTF. The CDR3 DNA sequence: TGTGCCAGCAGTGCTAGCGGGGCCAGCTCTGGGGCCAACGTCCTGACTTTC.

J is TRBJ2-4 and V is TRBV10-3, with TRBD1 identical over 11 bases. The CDR3 totals 15 residues. V lost 8 bases to trimming and J lost 2 bases; unmatched junction nucleotides: 5. Per germline, CDR1 ENHRY and CDR2 SYGVKD. Here the CDR3 DNA reads TGTGCCATCGGTGGGACAGGGGGAACCAAAAACATTCAGTACTTC. The encoded protein is CAIGGTGGTKNIQYF.

This chain connects TRBV9 to TRBJ2-2, with 10 bases that match TRBD1. The germline gives CDR1 SGDLS, CDR2 YYNGEE. The CDR3 is 18 residues long. V dropped 4 bases and J dropped 5; count of bases not matched to a gene: 14. The DNA of the CDR3 is TGTGCCAGCAGCACCTCCAGGGTGGGACAGGGGAGAACCGGGGAGCTGTTTTTT. Its translation is CASSTSRVGQGRTGELFF.

The chain has TRBV6-5 and TRBJ2-7, with D perhaps matching TRBD1 (6 bases). The CDR3 length is 14 residues. Trimming cost V 4 bases and J 6 bases, with 16 bases left between them. CDR1 is MNHEY, CDR2 SVGAGI, per germline. CDR3: CASSLRTTGIEQYF. Written as DNA, the CDR3 is TGTGCCAGCAGTTTGAGAACTACAGGGATCGAGCAGTACTTC.

Details on this clone: One end of the junction varies from germline; a read error may be responsible. V is TRBV10-1 and J is TRBJ2-1; TRBD2 aligns across 14 bases. CDR1 WNHNN and CDR2 SYGVQD come from the germline V gene (reference sequence). The CDR3 contains 17 residues. CDR3 sequence reads: CASSESTSGGGYNEQFF. Here the CDR3 DNA reads TGCGCCAGCAGCGAGTCGACTAGCGGGGGGGGTTACAATGAGCAGTTCTTC.

Concerning this clone itself: The junction departs from germline at one end; a sequencing error may be responsible. This CDR3 reads CCSGGGSYNSPLHF. The CDR3, as DNA: TGCTGCTCGGGGGGAGGCTCCTATAATTCACCCCTCCACTTT. The chain links TRBV19 to TRBJ1-6; D might be TRBD1 (5 bases). The CDR3 consists of 14 residues. The germline gives CDR1 LNHDA, CDR2 SQIVND (reference sequence).

This clone was seen only a few times. The chain recombines TRBV6-5 with TRBJ2-3; D may be TRBD2 (5 bases). The germline V gene has CDR1 MNHEY and CDR2 SVGAGI. This CDR3 has 13 amino acids. V was shortened by 6 bases and J by 4 bases, with 11 bases between the two germline ends. Here the CDR3 reads CASRRTPADTQYF. The CDR3 nucleotides read TGTGCCAGCAGACGGACTCCTGCAGATACGCAGTATTTT.